This TCR beta chain was retrieved from a study of shared clonotypes between healthy human individuals (dated by TCRdb to the early 2020s). Regarding the research as a whole: The cohort included a few men and a couple of women between 18 and 49 years of age. For each donor, CD4 naive and CD4 memory were each run on three plates, CD8 naive on two plates, and CD8 memory on one plate. Blood TCR repertoires of 5 or 6 healthy adults were deeply sequenced to estimate repertoire size and the extent of clonotype sharing between individuals. Different laboratories and diverse techniques were used to prepare libraries and sequence TCR repertoires, to increase sequencing depth and limit assay-specific biases. Leukapheresis yielded between about 0.85 and 10 billion PBMCs per donor.

Healthy HIV-negative adults with no recently reported acute infections or vaccinations were included as donors. Every donor was a Caucasian adult living in Nashville, Tennessee, USA. CD4+ T cells were enriched by magnetic negative selection; naive cells were then positively selected on CD45RA, and the negative fraction formed the memory subset. Blood was obtained by leukapheresis, after which PBMCs were separated by Ficoll-Histopaque density gradient centrifugation and cryopreserved in liquid nitrogen vapor phase. Analytical flow cytometry was used to check the purity and quantity of each magnetically sorted T cell population. Each sorted fraction had its genomic DNA isolated and then quantified by UV absorbance on a Nanodrop 2000c. Points on this clone: Its binding antigen is unknown. No quality values exist for individual bases; no much larger clone is one base distant.

Using the deep immunoSEQ assay, TCR CDR3 regions were amplified from genomic DNA by multiplex PCR. For each cell subset, the extracted genomic DNA was distributed evenly across all wells of several immunoSEQ 96-well plates, and each plate served as one replicate. Each replicate PCR for sorted subsets received roughly 0.2 ug genomic DNA, equal to tens of thousands of T cell genomes. Purified libraries were measured with a Qubit 3.0 fluorometer, size-checked on a Bioanalyzer 2100, and measured again with the KAPA Library Quantification kit. Each immunoSEQ 96-well plate was sequenced on its own single-read 150-cycle Illumina NextSeq 550 flow cell. The study's own analysis went as follows. Because the immunoSEQ output included only junctional sequences and no quality scores, the filtering could not be the same as the filtering used for full-length reads. Sequences were annotated with PyIR, a Python wrapper for IgBLAST v1.9, and V/J genes and CDR3 were assigned using IMGT germline references. Reads were removed for weak V/J assignments (E-value above 1e-6), missing CDR3, stop codons, out-of-frame junctions, or ambiguous translated residues. A V3J clonotype was defined by an identical inferred V gene, J gene, and CDR3 amino acid sequence. Percentage overlap between repertoires was computed as shared unique clonotypes divided by the size of the smaller repertoire. RTK rarefaction, the Chao1 estimator, and Recon v2.1 estimates of unobserved clonotypes were used to assess repertoire richness. OLGA was used to compute generation probabilities for all TCRbeta clonotypes that the gDNA method yielded from four donors. In TCRdb, the immuneACCESS table is reduced to in-frame sequences with V and J assigned. These tables do not hold every clone; where another copy was compared, an unresolved V gene accounts for under half, and the others remain unexplained. For V, J and clone size, that table is used; D and trimming come from the DNA. This sample comprises more than 500,000 clones, 90% to 96% of them detected only once. Jointly, the top ten make up 0.064% of the sample.

Results the study describes overall, beyond this receptor: Because the study included only a small number of donors, the genetic and exposure-history diversity represented was limited. Only blood was sampled, and tissue TCR repertoires likely differ from those in blood. Estimated clonotype richness was generally larger for naive than for memory subsets. Clonotypes shared by all four sorted-subset donors showed higher generation probabilities than non-shared clonotypes. Even with the large sequencing depth, rarefaction of the sorted-subset datasets indicated that sequencing was incomplete. Pairwise subsampling led to the expectation that sequencing depth would affect the degree of clonotype sharing among donors. About 5% of naive CD4, 3% to 4% of naive CD8, approximately 2% of memory CD4, and 0.4% of memory CD8 clonotypes were shared across several donors.

Sequenced sample: naive CD4+ T cells sorted from blood. Read against the paper, the sample's cell subset or site label means: CD45RA+ positively selected. The TCR originated in a woman in her 30s in good health.

The DNA sequence is as follows: TGTGCCAGCAGTGAAGCTGGGACAGGGGGCCGGCCCCAGCATTTT. It encodes CASSEAGTGGRPQHF. The V gene is TRBV6-1 and the J gene is TRBJ1-5, with 12 bases matching TRBD1. According to the germline V gene, CDR1 reads MNHNS and CDR2 reads SASEGT. Relative to germline, V is missing 0 bases and J is missing 9 bases, with 3 bases of the junction outside any gene match. The CDR3 starts with the cysteine, ends with the phenylalanine, and has 15 residues. Left in the record is the CDR3 DNA by itself, 45 bases read in frame from the first base.